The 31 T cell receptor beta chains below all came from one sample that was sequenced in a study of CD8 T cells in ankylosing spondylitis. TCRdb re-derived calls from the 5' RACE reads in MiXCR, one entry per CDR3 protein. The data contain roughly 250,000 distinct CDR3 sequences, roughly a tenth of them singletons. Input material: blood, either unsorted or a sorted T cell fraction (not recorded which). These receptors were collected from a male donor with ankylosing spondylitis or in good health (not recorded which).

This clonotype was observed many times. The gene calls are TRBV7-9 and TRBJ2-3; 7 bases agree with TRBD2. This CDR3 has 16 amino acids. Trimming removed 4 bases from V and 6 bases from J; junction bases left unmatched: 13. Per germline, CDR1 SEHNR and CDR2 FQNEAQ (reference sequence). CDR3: CASSSREWEGPDTQYF. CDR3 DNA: TGTGCCAGCAGCTCCCGCGAATGGGAGGGCCCCGATACGCAGTATTTT. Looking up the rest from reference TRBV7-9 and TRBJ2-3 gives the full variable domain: DTGVSQNPRHKITKRGQNVTFRCDPISEHNRLYWYRQTLGQGPEFLTYFQNEAQLEKSRLLSDRFSAERPKGSFSTLEIQRTEQGDSAMYLCASSSREWEGPDTQYFGPGTRLTVL.

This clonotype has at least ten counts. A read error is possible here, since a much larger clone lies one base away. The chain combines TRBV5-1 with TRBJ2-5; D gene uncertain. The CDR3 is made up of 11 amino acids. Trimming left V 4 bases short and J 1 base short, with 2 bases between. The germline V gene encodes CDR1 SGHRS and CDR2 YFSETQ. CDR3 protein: CASSVQETQYF. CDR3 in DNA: TGCGCCAGCAGCGTCCAAGAGACCCAGTACTTC. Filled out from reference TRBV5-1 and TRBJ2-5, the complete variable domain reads KAGVTQTPRYLIKTRGQQVTLSCSPISGHRSVSWYQQTPGQGLQFLFEYFSETQRNKGNFPGRFSGRQFSNSRSEMNVSTLELGDSALYLCASSVQETQYFGPGTRLLVL.

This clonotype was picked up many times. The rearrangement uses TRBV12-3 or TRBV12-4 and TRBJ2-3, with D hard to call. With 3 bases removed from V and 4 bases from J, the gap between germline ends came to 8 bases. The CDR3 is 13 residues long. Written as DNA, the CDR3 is TGTGCCAGCAGTTTCGGAAGTCCAGATACGCAGTATTTT. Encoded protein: CASSFGSPDTQYF.

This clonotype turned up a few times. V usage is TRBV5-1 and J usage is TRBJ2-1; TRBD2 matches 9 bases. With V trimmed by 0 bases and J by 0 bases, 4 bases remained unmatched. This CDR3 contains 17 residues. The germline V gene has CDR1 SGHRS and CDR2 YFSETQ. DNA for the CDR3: TGCGCCAGCAGCTTGGGCCCAGCGGGGGGCTCCTACAATGAGCAGTTCTTC. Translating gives CASSLGPAGGSYNEQFF.

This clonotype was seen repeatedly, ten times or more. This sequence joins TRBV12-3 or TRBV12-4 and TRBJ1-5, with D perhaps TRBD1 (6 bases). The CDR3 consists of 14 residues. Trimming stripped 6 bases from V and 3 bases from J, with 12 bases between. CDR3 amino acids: CASSLGQVNQPQHF. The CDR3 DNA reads TGTGCCAGCAGCCTGGGACAAGTCAATCAGCCCCAGCATTTT.

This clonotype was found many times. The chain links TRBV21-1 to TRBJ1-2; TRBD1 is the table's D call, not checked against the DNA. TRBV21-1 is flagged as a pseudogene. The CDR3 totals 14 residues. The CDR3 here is CASSKGAQGEGYTF. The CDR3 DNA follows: TGTGCCAGCAGCAAAGGGGCGCAGGGTGAAGGCTACACCTTC.

The DNA for the CDR3 is TGTGCCAGCAGGGACAGGGTTACTGGCTACACCTTC. Residues: CASRDRVTGYTF. V and J are TRBV6-1 and TRBJ1-2; 8 nucleotides agree with TRBD1. This CDR3 contains 12 residues. CDR1 and CDR2 (germline): MNHNS, SASEGT. V lost 6 bases, J lost 7 bases, and 4 bases stayed unmatched.

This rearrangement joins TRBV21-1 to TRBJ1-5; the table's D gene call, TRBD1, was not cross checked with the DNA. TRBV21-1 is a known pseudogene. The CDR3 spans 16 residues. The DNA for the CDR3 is TGTGCCAGCAGCAAAAGGAGGACAGGGGCGGCGCAGCCCCAGCATTTT. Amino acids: CASSKRRTGAAQPQHF.

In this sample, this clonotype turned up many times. The DNA for the CDR3 is TGCGCCAGCAGCTTGTTGTCGGGTCCGAACACCGGGGAGCTGTTTTTT. Protein product: CASSLLSGPNTGELFF. V gene TRBV5-1 combines with J gene TRBJ2-2, with no clear D. The CDR3 has 16 residues. From germline, CDR1 is SGHRS and CDR2 YFSETQ. The V and J ends lost 1 base and 0 bases respectively, with 10 bases between them.

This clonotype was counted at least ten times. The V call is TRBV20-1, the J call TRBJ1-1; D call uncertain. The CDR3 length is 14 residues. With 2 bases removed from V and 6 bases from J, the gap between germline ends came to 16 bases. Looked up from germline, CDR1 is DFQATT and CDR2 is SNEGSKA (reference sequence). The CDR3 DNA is TGCAGTGCTAGATCTTTCCGGGGAGAAGCTGAAGCTTTCTTT. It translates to CSARSFRGEAEAFF.

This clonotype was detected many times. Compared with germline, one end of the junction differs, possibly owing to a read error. The chain's CDR3 is CASSETTRVNPEAFF. The CDR3 region has the DNA TGTGCCAGCAGTGAAACCACCAGGGTGAACCCTGAAGCTTTCTTT. The J gene is TRBJ1-1, the V gene TRBV25-1, with D possibly being TRBD1 (5 bases). The CDR3 is 15 residues long. Germline CDR1 and CDR2: MGHDK and SYGVNS.

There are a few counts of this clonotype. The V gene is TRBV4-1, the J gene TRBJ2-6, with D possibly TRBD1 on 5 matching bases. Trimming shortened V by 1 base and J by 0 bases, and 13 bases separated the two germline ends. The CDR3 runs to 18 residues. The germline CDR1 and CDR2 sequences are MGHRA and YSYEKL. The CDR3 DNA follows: TGCGCCAGCAGCCAAGGGGGCGTGCAGCTCTCTGGGGCCAACGTCCTGACTTTC. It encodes CASSQGGVQLSGANVLTF.

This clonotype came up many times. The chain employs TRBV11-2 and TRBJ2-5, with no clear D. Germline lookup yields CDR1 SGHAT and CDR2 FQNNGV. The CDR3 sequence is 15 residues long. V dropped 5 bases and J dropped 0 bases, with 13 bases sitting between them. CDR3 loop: CASSPPVLYQETQYF. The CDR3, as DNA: TGTGCCAGCAGCCCTCCTGTTTTGTACCAAGAGACCCAGTACTTC.

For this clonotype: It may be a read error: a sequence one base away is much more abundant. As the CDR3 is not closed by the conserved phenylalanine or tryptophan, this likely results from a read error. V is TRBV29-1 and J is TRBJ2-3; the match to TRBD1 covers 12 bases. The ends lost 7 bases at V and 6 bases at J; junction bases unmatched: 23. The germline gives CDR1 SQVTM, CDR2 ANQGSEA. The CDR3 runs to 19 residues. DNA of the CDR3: TGCAGCGCCGCAGAGATGGGACAGGGGGCTTTTCGTAGTAGGGATACGCAGTATTAT. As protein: CSAAEMGQGAFRSRDTQYY.

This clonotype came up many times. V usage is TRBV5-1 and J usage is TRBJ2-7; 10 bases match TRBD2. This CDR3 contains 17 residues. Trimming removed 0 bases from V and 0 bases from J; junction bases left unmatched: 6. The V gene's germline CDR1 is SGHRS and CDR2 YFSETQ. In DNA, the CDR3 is TGCGCCAGCAGCTTGGGCACTAGCGGGGCCAGCTCCTACGAGCAGTACTTC. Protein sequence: CASSLGTSGASSYEQYF.

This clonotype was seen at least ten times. The DNA for the CDR3 is TGCGCCAGCGAGGACAGGGGAAGAACCGGGGAGCTGTTTTTT. Amino acids: CASEDRGRTGELFF. V gene TRBV5-1 combines with J gene TRBJ2-2, with TRBD1 matching over 9 bases. The CDR3 sequence is 14 residues long. The germline V gene has CDR1 SGHRS and CDR2 YFSETQ. V shed 7 bases and J 5 bases; nucleotides not matched to a gene: 6.

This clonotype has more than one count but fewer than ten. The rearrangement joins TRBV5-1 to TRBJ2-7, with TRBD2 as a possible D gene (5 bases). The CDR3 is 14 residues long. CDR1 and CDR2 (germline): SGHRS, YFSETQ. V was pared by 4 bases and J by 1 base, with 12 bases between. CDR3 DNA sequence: TGCGCCAGCAGCCCGCGTCGGGATTCCTACGAGCAGTACTTC. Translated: CASSPRRDSYEQYF.

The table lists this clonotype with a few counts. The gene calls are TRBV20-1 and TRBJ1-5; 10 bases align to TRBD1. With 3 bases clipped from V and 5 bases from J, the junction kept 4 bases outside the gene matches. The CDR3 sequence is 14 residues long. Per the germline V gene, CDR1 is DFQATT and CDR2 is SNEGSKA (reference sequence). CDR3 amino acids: CSARDGTGDQPQHF. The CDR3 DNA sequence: TGCAGTGCTAGGGACGGGACAGGGGATCAGCCCCAGCATTTT.

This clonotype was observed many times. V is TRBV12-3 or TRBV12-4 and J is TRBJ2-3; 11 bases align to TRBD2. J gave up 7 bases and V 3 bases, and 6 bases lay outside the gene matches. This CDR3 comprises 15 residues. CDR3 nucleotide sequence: TGTGCCAGCAGTTTCCTAGCGGGGGGCCAAAATACGCAGTATTTT. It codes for CASSFLAGGQNTQYF.

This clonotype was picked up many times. CDR3 protein: CSALLTSRKQFF. The CDR3, as DNA: TGCAGTGCTCTCCTGACTAGCCGAAAGCAGTTCTTC. This chain connects TRBV20-1 to TRBJ2-1, with TRBD2 matching over 7 bases. The trim removed 5 bases at V and 11 bases at J, leaving 9 bases unmatched. Germline values: CDR1 DFQATT, CDR2 SNEGSKA (reference sequence). The CDR3 is 12 residues long.

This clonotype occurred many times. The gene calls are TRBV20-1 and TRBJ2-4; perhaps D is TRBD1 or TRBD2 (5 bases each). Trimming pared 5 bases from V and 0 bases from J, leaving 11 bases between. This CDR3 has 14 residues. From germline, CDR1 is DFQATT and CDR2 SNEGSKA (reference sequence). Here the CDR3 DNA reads TGCAGTGCTGAGGGGCCCCTAGCCAAAAACATTCAGTACTTC. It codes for CSAEGPLAKNIQYF.

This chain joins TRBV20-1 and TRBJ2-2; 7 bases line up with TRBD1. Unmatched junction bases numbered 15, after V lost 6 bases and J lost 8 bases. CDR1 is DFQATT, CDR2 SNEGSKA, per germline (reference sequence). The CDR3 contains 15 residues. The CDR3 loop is CSANRHRGISGELFF. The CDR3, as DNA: TGCAGTGCCAATCGACACAGGGGTATTTCGGGGGAGCTGTTTTTT.

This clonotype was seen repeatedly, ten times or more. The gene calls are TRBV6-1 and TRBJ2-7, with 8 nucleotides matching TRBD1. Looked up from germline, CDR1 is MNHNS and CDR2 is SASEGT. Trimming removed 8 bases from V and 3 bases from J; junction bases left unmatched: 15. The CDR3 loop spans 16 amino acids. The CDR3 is CASCQGATNPLYEQYF. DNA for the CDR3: TGTGCCAGCTGCCAGGGGGCCACAAACCCCCTCTACGAGCAGTACTTC.

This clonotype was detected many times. This chain's CDR3 is CASSFPRFGSGSSYNEQFF. The CDR3 DNA sequence: TGTGCCAGCAGCTTTCCTCGATTTGGGTCGGGGAGCTCCTACAATGAGCAGTTCTTC. This chain connects TRBV11-2 to TRBJ2-1; maybe TRBD2 (5 bases). The germline V gene has CDR1 SGHAT and CDR2 FQNNGV. V lost 3 bases to trimming and J lost 0 bases, with 21 bases between them. The CDR3 loop spans 19 amino acids.

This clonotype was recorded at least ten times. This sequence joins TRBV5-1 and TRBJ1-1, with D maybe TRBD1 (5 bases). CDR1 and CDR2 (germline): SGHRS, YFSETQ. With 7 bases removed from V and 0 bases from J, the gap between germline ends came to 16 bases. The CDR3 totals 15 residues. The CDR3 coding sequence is TGCGCCAGCGGACTGTCCGGGACCTTGAACACTGAAGCTTTCTTT. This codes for CASGLSGTLNTEAFF.

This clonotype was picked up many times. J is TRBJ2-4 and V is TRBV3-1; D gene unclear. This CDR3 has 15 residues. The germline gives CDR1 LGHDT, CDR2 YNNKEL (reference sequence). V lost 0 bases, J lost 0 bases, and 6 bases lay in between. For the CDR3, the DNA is TGTGCCAGCAGCCAAGATCCTCAAGCCAAAAACATTCAGTACTTC. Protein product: CASSQDPQAKNIQYF.

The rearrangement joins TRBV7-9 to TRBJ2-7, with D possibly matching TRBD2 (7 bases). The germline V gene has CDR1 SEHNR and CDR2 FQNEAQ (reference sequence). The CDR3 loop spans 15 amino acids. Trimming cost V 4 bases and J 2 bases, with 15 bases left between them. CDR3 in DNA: TGTGCCAGCAGCTCCGGGGGGCTAGCTCCCTACGAGCAGTACTTC. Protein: CASSSGGLAPYEQYF.

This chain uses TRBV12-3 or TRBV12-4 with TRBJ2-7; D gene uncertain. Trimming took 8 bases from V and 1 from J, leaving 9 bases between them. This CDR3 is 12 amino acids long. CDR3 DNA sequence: TGTGCCAGCGGGGAAGCATCCTACGAGCAGTACTTC. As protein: CASGEASYEQYF.

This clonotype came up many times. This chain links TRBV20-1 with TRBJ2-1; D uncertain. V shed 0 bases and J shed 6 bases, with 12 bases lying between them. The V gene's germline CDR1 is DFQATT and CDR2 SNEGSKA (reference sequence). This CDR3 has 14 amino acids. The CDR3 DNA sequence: TGCAGTGCTAGAGATTGGCGCCCCGGCAATGAGCAGTTCTTC. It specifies CSARDWRPGNEQFF.

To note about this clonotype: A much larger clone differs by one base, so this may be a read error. This chain's CDR3 is CASSGAPRAWAEAFF. The DNA of the CDR3 is TGTGCCAGCAGTGGAGCGCCCAGGGCTTGGGCTGAAGCTTTCTTT. V and J are TRBV6-1 and TRBJ1-1; D is possibly TRBD1 (5 bases). Germline V lookup: CDR1 MNHNS, CDR2 SASEGT. Trimming took off 4 bases at V and 6 bases at J, with 18 bases between the two ends. The CDR3 has 15 residues.

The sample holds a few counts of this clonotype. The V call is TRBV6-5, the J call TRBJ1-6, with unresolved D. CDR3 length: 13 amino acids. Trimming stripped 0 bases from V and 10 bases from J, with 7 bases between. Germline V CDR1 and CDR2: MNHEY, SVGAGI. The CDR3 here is CASSYSIQSPLHF. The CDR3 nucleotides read TGTGCCAGCAGTTACTCGATACAGTCACCCCTCCACTTT.